The source of this TCR beta chain is a study of cytomegalovirus exposure and HLA in healthy donors. About the study: Inside one of the first data releases sat around 86 million unique TCRs taken from HLA-typed donors. Assignment to the Caucasian-associated ancestry cluster applied to about 80% of the 300 to 500 genotyped donors. Study-wide points: With high specificity and sensitivity, the classifier reportedly diagnosed cytomegalovirus status.

Of note for this clone: Its antigen is not known.

PCR primers comprised 60 Vbeta and 13 Jbeta primers. Data came from immunoSEQ multiplex PCR; TCRdb stores just in-frame clones and leaves some out. The sample lists fewer than 200,000 clones, approximately 67% seen once, with around 4.5% in the top ten. CDR3 length: 20 residues. The sequence was obtained from a woman under 30 in good health and CMV-seropositive. The sample was PBMCs. The rearrangement uses TRBV21-1 and TRBJ2-1; TRBD2, as called in the table, went unchecked against the DNA. TRBV21-1 corresponds to a pseudogene. The CDR3 DNA reads TGTGCCAGCAGCCCAAACCAGATAGCGGGGGCGCCGGGGTCCTACAATGAGCAGTTCTTC. Its translation: CASSPNQIAGAPGSYNEQFF.